The present T cell receptor beta chain was sequenced within a study of blood T cell repertoires in COVID-19. On the study more broadly: There were acute and convalescent COVID-19 samples, and they came from the United States, Italy and Spain.

V dropped 11 bases and J dropped 7 bases, with 21 bases sitting between them. This CDR3 has 15 amino acids. CDR1 MNHNY and CDR2 SVGAGI come from the germline V gene (reference sequence). This clone was recorded once. Individuals aged about 18 to 100 years were recruited from roughly 22 US areas. Assay: immunoSEQ multiplex PCR; the TCRdb copy retains only in-frame clones and omits some. Of about 500,000 clones listed, about 90% were seen once; the top ten hold 0.7%. This chain links TRBV6-6 with TRBJ1-6; possible D gene TRBD1, 6 bases. Sequenced: PBMCs or T cells enriched from blood (not recorded which). This TCR came from a woman aged 18-30 years who had recovered from COVID-19. CDR3 nucleotide sequence: TGTGCCTCATCATTTCGCGGGGGCTCCAATTCACCCCTCCACTTT. Protein sequence: CASSFRGGSNSPLHF.